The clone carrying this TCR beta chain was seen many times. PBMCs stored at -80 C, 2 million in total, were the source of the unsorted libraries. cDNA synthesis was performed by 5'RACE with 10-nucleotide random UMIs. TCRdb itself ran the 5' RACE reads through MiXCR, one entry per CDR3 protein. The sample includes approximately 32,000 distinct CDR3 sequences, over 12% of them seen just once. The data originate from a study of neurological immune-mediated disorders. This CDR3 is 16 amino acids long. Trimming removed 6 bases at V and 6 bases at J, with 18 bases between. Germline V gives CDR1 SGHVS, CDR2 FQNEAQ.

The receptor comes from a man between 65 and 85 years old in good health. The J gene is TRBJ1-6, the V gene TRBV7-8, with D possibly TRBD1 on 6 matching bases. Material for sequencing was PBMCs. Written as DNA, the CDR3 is TGTGCCAGCAGAGGTCCAGGGGCGCCTGGTAATTCACCCCTCCACTTT. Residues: CASRGPGAPGNSPLHF. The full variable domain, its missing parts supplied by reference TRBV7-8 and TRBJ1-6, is GAGVSQSPRYKVAKRGQDVALRCDPISGHVSLFWYQQALGQGPEFLTYFQNEAQLDKSGLPSDRFFAERPEGSVSTLKIQRTQQEDSAVYLCASRGPGAPGNSPLHFGNGTRLTVT.